This T cell receptor (beta chain) stems from a study of blood T cell repertoires in COVID-19. Study overall: PBMCs, B-cell-depleted T cells, or T cells were the source of the cDNA or gDNA that made up the material.

The CDR3 is 14 amino acids. The assay was immunoSEQ multiplex PCR, and TCRdb's table has in-frame clones only and misses some. The table shows 400,000 to 500,000 clones, with more than 80% occurring only once. The sequence was collected from a woman in her 30s with active or convalescent COVID-19. Sequencing was carried out using peripheral blood. This chain connects TRBV21-1 to TRBJ1-2; the D segment call TRBD1 is taken from the table without a DNA check. TRBV21-1 is shown as a pseudogene. The CDR3 loop reads CASSKVEQGKGYTF. The CDR3, as DNA: TGTGCCAGCAGCAAAGTCGAACAGGGGAAAGGCTACACCTTC.